The count of the clone carrying this TCR beta chain is one. Its antigen is currently unknown. This sample is part of a study of CD8+ T cells in alopecia areata. Study results and caveats: There were many expanded lesional clones persisting in scalp and blood during tofacitinib.

The treatment here: oral pan-JAK inhibitor, 5-10 mg twice daily. RNA was isolated and reverse transcribed to cDNA, the sequencing template. Produced via immunoSEQ multiplex PCR; TCRdb's table is partial and in-frame only. The sample consists of around 190,000 clones, less than 70% of them appearing once. The V gene's germline CDR1 is SQVTM and CDR2 ANQGSEA. This CDR3 has 14 residues. The ends were cut back, 4 bases at V and 4 bases at J, with 13 bases in the middle. This material consisted of CD4+ T cells sorted from blood, taken around week 50, from a patient treated with tofacitinib. This chain joins TRBV29-1 and TRBJ2-2, with D possibly called TRBD1 or TRBD2 (5 bases each). This clonotype was sampled from a human donor with alopecia areata. CDR3 region: CSVVEGPSTGELFF. In nucleotides, the CDR3 is TGCAGCGTTGTCGAGGGGCCGAGCACCGGGGAGCTGTTTTTT.